This TCR beta chain was sequenced in a study of immune heterogeneity within non-small cell lung tumors. Multiplex PCR was performed with 32 V and 13 J primers, and it amplified TCR beta CDR3. TCRdb recomputed calls from the multiplex PCR reads with MiXCR, one row per CDR3 protein. The sample has tens of thousands of distinct CDR3 sequences, around 26% seen once. Germline CDR1 is SGHVS and CDR2 is FNYEAQ. This CDR3 is built from 12 residues. V was cut by 6 bases and J by 4 bases, with 9 bases left in between. In its sample, this clonotype was seen a few times. As template, the study used bulk tumor genomic DNA at roughly 600 ng per sample. Taken during surgery, several biopsies per primary tumor were spaced as far apart as possible within the tumor mass. Newly diagnosed with untreated non-small cell lung cancer, the patients underwent curative surgery.

This sequence joins TRBV7-6 and TRBJ2-5; D gene unclear. Sequencing used lung tumor tissue. The clonotype originates from a man aged 40-49 years with non-small cell lung cancer. CDR3 in DNA: TGTGCCAGCAGACGGACGGGAGAGACCCAGTACTTC. Encoded protein: CASRRTGETQYF.